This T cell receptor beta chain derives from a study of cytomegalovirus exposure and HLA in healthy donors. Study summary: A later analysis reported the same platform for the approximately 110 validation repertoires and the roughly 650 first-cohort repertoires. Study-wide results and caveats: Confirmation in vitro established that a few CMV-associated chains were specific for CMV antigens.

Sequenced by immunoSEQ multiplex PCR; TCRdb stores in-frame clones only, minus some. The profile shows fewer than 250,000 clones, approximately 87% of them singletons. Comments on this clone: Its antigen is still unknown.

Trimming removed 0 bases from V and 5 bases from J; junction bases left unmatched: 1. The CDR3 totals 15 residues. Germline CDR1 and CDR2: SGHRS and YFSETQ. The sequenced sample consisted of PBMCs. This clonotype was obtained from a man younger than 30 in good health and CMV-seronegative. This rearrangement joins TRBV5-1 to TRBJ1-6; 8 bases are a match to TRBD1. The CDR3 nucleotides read TGCGCCAGCAGCTTGGGGACAGGGAATAATTCACCCCTCCACTTT. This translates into CASSLGTGNNSPLHF.